One sample yielded the 15 T cell receptor beta chains listed below, sequenced in a study of blood T cell repertoires in COVID-19. Sequencing was performed with immunoSEQ multiplex PCR; in TCRdb, only in-frame clones are kept and a portion is missing. Of 200,000 to 250,000 clones listed, roughly 85% were seen once; the top ten hold approximately 5%. Sequencing was carried out using peripheral blood. The receptors here all came from a man between 50 and 59 years old with COVID-19, enrolled during active disease.

Many counts were recorded for this clone. This sequence joins TRBV19 and TRBJ1-2; D gene uncertain. The CDR3 runs to 12 residues. Trimming took off 5 bases at V and 4 bases at J, with 8 bases between the two ends. Per the germline V gene, CDR1 is LNHDA and CDR2 is SQIVND (reference sequence). The CDR3 coding sequence is TGTGCCAGTAGTCCTACAGCCTATGGCTACACCTTC. Translated: CASSPTAYGYTF.

The chain has TRBV7-3 and TRBJ2-3; 7 bases map to TRBD2. After removal of 5 bases from V and 1 base from J, the junction contained 9 bases not matched to a gene. The CDR3 is 16 residues long. CDR1 is SGHTA, CDR2 FQGTGA, per germline. The CDR3: CASSDGRAGGTDTQYF. The CDR3 nucleotides are TGTGCCAGCAGCGACGGTAGGGCGGGGGGCACAGATACGCAGTATTTT.

The rearrangement links TRBV5-5 to TRBJ2-5; D not certain. V was shortened by 4 bases and J by 4 bases, with 11 bases between the two germline ends. The CDR3 totals 13 residues. Germline loops: CDR1 SGHKS, CDR2 YYEKEE (reference sequence). CDR3 in amino acids: CASSARRAETQYF. DNA of the CDR3: TGTGCCAGCAGCGCTCGTAGAGCAGAGACCCAGTACTTC.

This sequence joins TRBV7-9 and TRBJ2-7; possible D gene TRBD2, 6 bases. From germline, CDR1 is SEHNR and CDR2 FQNEAQ (reference sequence). The CDR3 is 16 residues long. V was pared by 1 base and J by 3 bases, with 16 bases between. CDR3 nucleotide sequence: TGTGCCAGCAGCTTAGGGGGGGTAGTTGGTCGCTACGAGCAGTACTTC. Its protein is CASSLGGVVGRYEQYF.

The genes are TRBV12-5 and TRBJ1-1, with no clear D. V shed 1 base and J shed 4 bases, with 4 bases lying between them. The germline V gene has CDR1 LGHNT and CDR2 FRNRAP. The CDR3 contains 12 residues. The CDR3 bases are TGTGCTAGTGGTTTGGGGAGCACTGAAGCTTTCTTT. This codes for CASGLGSTEAFF.

CDR3 DNA sequence: TGTGCCAGCAGCTTGGGGACAAGCAATCAGCCCCAGCATTTT. It codes for CASSLGTSNQPQHF. V gene TRBV5-5 combines with J gene TRBJ1-5; maybe TRBD1 (5 bases). Deletions cut 0 bases from V and 1 base from J, with 5 bases between. The V gene's germline CDR1 is SGHKS and CDR2 YYEKEE (reference sequence). This CDR3 comprises 14 residues.

The V call is TRBV25-1, the J call TRBJ1-4; D is uncertain. From germline, CDR1 is MGHDK and CDR2 SYGVNS. The length of the CDR3 is 17 residues. V was shortened by 4 bases and J by 7 bases, with 22 bases between the two germline ends. As DNA, the CDR3 is TGTGCCAGCAGTGCTCTACCTTCGCGGGGTTACAGTGAAAAACTGTTTTTT. As protein: CASSALPSRGYSEKLFF.

The chain is built from TRBV9 and TRBJ2-7, with unresolved D. Trimming removed 4 bases from V and 4 bases from J, with 15 bases in between. The CDR3 has 14 amino acids. The germline V gene encodes CDR1 SGDLS and CDR2 YYNGEE. CDR3 bases: TGTGCCAGCAGCCCCATTAGTCATGATTACGAGCAGTACTTC. It specifies CASSPISHDYEQYF.

The chain is built from TRBV29-1 and TRBJ2-3; 7 nucleotides align to TRBD1. CDR1 and CDR2 from the germline V gene are SQVTM and ANQGSEA. V shed 6 bases and J 3 bases; nucleotides not matched to a gene: 6. This CDR3 contains 13 residues. CDR3 amino acids: CSVPGGGTDTQYF. CDR3 in DNA: TGCAGCGTACCAGGGGGTGGTACAGATACGCAGTATTTT.

This rearrangement joins TRBV6-6 to TRBJ2-2; D call uncertain. This CDR3 is 12 amino acids long. The germline V gene has CDR1 MNHNY and CDR2 SVGAGI (reference sequence). Between the trimmed V and J ends, which lost 8 bases and 4 bases, there was a span of 8 bases. The CDR3 DNA is TGTGCCAGCCGGTGGTTCACCGGGGAGCTGTTTTTT. Its translation is CASRWFTGELFF.

CDR3: CASSGAGANVLTF. DNA for the CDR3: TGTGCCAGCAGTGGGGCGGGGGCCAACGTCCTGACTTTC. The chain carries TRBV2 and TRBJ2-6; D uncertain. The length of the CDR3 is 13 residues. Germline V gives CDR1 SNHLY, CDR2 FYNNEI. Trimming cost V 4 bases and J 4 bases, with 5 bases left between them.

V gene TRBV5-4 combines with J gene TRBJ2-1; no firm D call. The CDR3 covers 15 residues. Germline assignment: CDR1 SGHNT and CDR2 YYREEE (reference sequence). V gave up 0 bases and J gave up 1 base, with 8 bases separating them. Here the CDR3 reads CASSLAGLSYNEQFF. The CDR3 nucleotides read TGTGCCAGCAGCTTGGCCGGGTTATCCTACAATGAGCAGTTCTTC.

The chain is built from TRBV25-1 and TRBJ1-5; D is possibly TRBD1 (5 bases). Germline V gene lookup returns CDR1 MGHDK and CDR2 SYGVNS. V shed 5 bases and J shed 5 bases, with 10 bases lying between them. CDR3 length equals 13 residues. In DNA form, the CDR3 reads TGTGCCAGCAGTCTGCAGGGCGATCAGCCCCAGCATTTT. Protein sequence: CASSLQGDQPQHF.

This sequence joins TRBV9 and TRBJ2-3; 7 bases are shared with TRBD1. The germline V gene encodes CDR1 SGDLS and CDR2 YYNGEE. J lost 2 bases, V lost 5 bases, and 5 bases had no gene match. CDR3 length: 14 amino acids. DNA for the CDR3: TGTGCCAGCAGGCCGGACAGGTCCACAGATACGCAGTATTTT. This gives the protein CASRPDRSTDTQYF.

This sequence joins TRBV18 and TRBJ1-6, with D perhaps matching TRBD1 (5 bases). CDR1 is KGHSH, CDR2 LQKENI, per germline. The CDR3 totals 14 residues. Trimming took 2 bases from V and 7 from J, leaving 9 bases between them. The CDR3 loop is CASSPKGPNSPLHF. As DNA, the CDR3 is TGTGCCAGCTCACCAAAGGGGCCGAATTCACCCCTCCACTTT.